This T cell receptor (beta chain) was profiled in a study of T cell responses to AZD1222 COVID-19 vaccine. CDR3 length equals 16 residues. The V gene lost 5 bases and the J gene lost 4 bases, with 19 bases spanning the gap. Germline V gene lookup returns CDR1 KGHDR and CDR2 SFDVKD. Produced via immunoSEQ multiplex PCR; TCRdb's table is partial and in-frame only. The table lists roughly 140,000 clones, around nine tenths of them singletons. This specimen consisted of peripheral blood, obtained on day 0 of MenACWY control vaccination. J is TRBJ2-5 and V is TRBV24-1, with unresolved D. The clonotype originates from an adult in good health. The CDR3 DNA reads TGTGCCACCAGTGGAGACGGGCCTCGTAGGCGAGAGACCCAGTACTTC. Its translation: CATSGDGPRRRETQYF.